The rows below give T cell receptor beta chains drawn from one sample of a study of CD8+ T cells in alopecia areata. Using immunoSEQ multiplex PCR, the repertoire was profiled, and TCRdb retains in-frame clones only, with some absent. The sample has 130,000 to 150,000 clones, around 49% seen once. This specimen consisted of CD4+ T cells sorted from blood, obtained at week 0. The receptors derive from a human donor with alopecia areata. Each CDR3 is given without its conserved first and last residue.

v_call,j_call,cdr3_aa
TRBV2,TRBJ1-2,ASREETGRNGYT
TRBV28,TRBJ2-7,ASSSQIYEQY
TRBV5-1,TRBJ2-1,ASSLLEGEGLVNEQF
TRBV6-1,TRBJ2-7,ASRGGTSGRNEQY
TRBV5-1,TRBJ1-1,ASSLIVTGEGTEAF
TRBV29-1,TRBJ2-7,SAGKDRPTPEQY
TRBV5-4,TRBJ1-1,ASSLTGEFAEAF
TRBV28,TRBJ2-7,ASTSDNAAEQY
TRBV4-3,TRBJ2-3,ASSPEAGGTQY
TRBV7-9,TRBJ2-5,ASSLLGRREELTQTQY
TRBV4-1,TRBJ2-7,ASSQPGAYEQY
TRBV2,TRBJ2-6,ASTLGSGANVLT
TRBV27,TRBJ2-3,ASSWIGLAEADTQY
TRBV5-1,TRBJ2-7,ASSLGTQFSYEQY
TRBV30,TRBJ1-5,AWNGGLHQPQH
TRBV30,TRBJ2-1,AWSVSLEQF
TRBV7-2,TRBJ2-1,ASSTSRVPEQF
TRBV19,TRBJ1-5,ASSKTHSNQPQH
TRBV7-2,TRBJ2-2,ASTGQVPNGELF
TRBV9,TRBJ2-1,ASTPLGSRSNEQF
TRBV2,TRBJ2-2,ASRATGGTGELF
TRBV5-1,TRBJ1-2,ASSYDSNRANYGYT
TRBV30,TRBJ1-5,AWSFRGNYDDQPQH
TRBV12-1,TRBJ1-1,ASSSQGARTEAF
TRBV30,TRBJ2-3,AWNKMGVDTQY
TRBV27,TRBJ2-6,ASSSLGSGANVLT
TRBV7-2,TRBJ2-7,ASSLAREQY
TRBV30,TRBJ2-3,AWMTGDTQY
TRBV30,TRBJ1-1,AWRTGTGGLGTEAF
TRBV4-2,TRBJ2-5,ASSQDPGELAGGWKETQY
TRBV7-2,TRBJ1-1,ASSLNTEAF
TRBV29-1,TRBJ1-1,SVAVNTEAF
TRBV2,TRBJ2-5,ASSPDRGPETQY
TRBV27,TRBJ1-2,ASSPAGQSYGYT
TRBV10-3,TRBJ1-5,AISETGTGVNQPQH
TRBV27,TRBJ2-2,ASMRGRNTGELF
TRBV6-5,TRBJ2-5,ASRMTWTSQETQY
TRBV6-1,TRBJ1-1,ATLRERNTEAF
TRBV7-2,TRBJ2-7,ASSDKISYEQY
TRBV30,TRBJ2-5,AWSRREAGTRETQY